The source of this T cell receptor beta chain is a study of beta chain features in type 1 diabetes. Study as a whole: What patients shared with healthy donors was a similar profile of age, gender and cell yields.

A remark on this clone: As yet, its antigen is unknown.

Regarding the study as a whole: A greater similarity of naive, central memory and Treg TCRB repertoires was seen among patients than among healthy donors. Lower insertion and higher deletion counts appeared at VDJ junctions in type 1 diabetes patients.

The authors reverse transcribed all of the isolated RNA, so sequencing captured expressed TCRB transcripts. The assay was immunoSEQ multiplex PCR, and TCRdb's table has in-frame clones only and misses some. The profile shows about 250,000 clones, about 14% of them singletons. Trimming cost V 8 bases and J 2 bases, with 15 bases left between them. The CDR3 sequence is 14 residues long. CDR1 and CDR2 from the germline V gene are ENHRY and SYGVKD. The rearrangement joins TRBV10-3 to TRBJ1-2; possibly TRBD1 for D (6 bases). This clonotype was sampled from a woman aged 40-49 years in good health. Sequencing was carried out using naive CD4+ T cells from blood. The CDR3 loop is CAIPRSGHNYGYTF. The CDR3 nucleotides read TGTGCCATCCCAAGGTCGGGACACAACTATGGCTACACCTTC.